Listed below are T cell receptor beta chains from one sample, sequenced in a study of OX40 agonist ivuxolimab in advanced cancers. Sequencing was performed with immunoSEQ multiplex PCR; in TCRdb, only in-frame clones are kept and a portion is missing. The table includes approximately 43,000 clones, about 90% detected once. The source material was CD4+ or CD8+ T cells sorted from blood, sampled in a trial of the OX40 agonist ivuxolimab. The receptor source for this set is an adult with an advanced solid tumor such as melanoma, head and neck, liver or kidney cancer. Both conserved end residues are part of each CDR3. A D gene is named only where the DNA matches it firmly.

v_gene: TRBV11-3; d_gene: -; j_gene: TRBJ1-6; CDR3aa: CASSFRTANSPLHF; CDR3nt: TGTGCCAGCAGCTTTCGGACAGCAAATTCACCCCTCCACTTT
v_gene: TRBV5-1; d_gene: -; j_gene: TRBJ1-6; CDR3aa: CASSSWSGQNSPLHF; CDR3nt: TGCGCCAGCAGCTCTTGGTCCGGACAGAATTCACCCCTCCACTTT
v_gene: TRBV5-1; d_gene: -; j_gene: TRBJ1-2; CDR3aa: CASSLNSPNYGYTF; CDR3nt: TGCGCCAGCAGCTTGAACAGCCCCAACTATGGCTACACCTTC
v_gene: TRBV18; d_gene: TRBD2; j_gene: TRBJ2-2; CDR3aa: CASSRGLAGVSGELFF; CDR3nt: TGTGCCAGCTCACGCGGACTAGCGGGGGTCTCCGGGGAGCTGTTTTTT
v_gene: TRBV7-3; d_gene: -; j_gene: TRBJ2-3; CDR3aa: CASSDTDTQYF; CDR3nt: TGTGCCAGCAGCGACACAGATACGCAGTATTTT
v_gene: TRBV5-1; d_gene: TRBD2; j_gene: TRBJ2-2; CDR3aa: CASTILAGGPVTGELFF; CDR3nt: TGCGCCAGCACCATACTAGCGGGGGGGCCAGTCACCGGGGAGCTGTTTTTT
v_gene: TRBV15; d_gene: -; j_gene: TRBJ1-5; CDR3aa: CATSRDSEQNQPQHF; CDR3nt: TGTGCCACCAGCAGAGATTCAGAACAAAATCAGCCCCAGCATTTT
v_gene: TRBV4-2; d_gene: -; j_gene: TRBJ2-6; CDR3aa: CASSQVPGESSGANVLTF; CDR3nt: TGTGCCAGCAGCCAAGTCCCAGGGGAAAGCTCTGGGGCCAACGTCCTGACTTTC
v_gene: TRBV5-6; d_gene: -; j_gene: TRBJ2-6; CDR3aa: CASSQGLISGANVLTF; CDR3nt: TGTGCCAGCAGCCAAGGACTGATCTCTGGGGCCAACGTCCTGACTTTC
v_gene: TRBV11-1; d_gene: TRBD2; j_gene: TRBJ2-3; CDR3aa: CASSFPIAGGPDTQYF; CDR3nt: TGTGCCAGCAGCTTCCCGATAGCGGGGGGGCCAGATACGCAGTATTTT
v_gene: TRBV7-2; d_gene: TRBD1; j_gene: TRBJ1-1; CDR3aa: CASSSFGTGWSEAFF; CDR3nt: TGTGCCAGCAGCTCGTTCGGGACAGGGTGGTCTGAAGCTTTCTTT
v_gene: TRBV7-7; d_gene: TRBD2; j_gene: TRBJ2-2; CDR3aa: CASSVSGGDTGELFF; CDR3nt: TGTGCTAGCAGCGTTAGCGGGGGAGACACCGGGGAGCTGTTTTTT
v_gene: TRBV5-1; d_gene: -; j_gene: TRBJ1-1; CDR3aa: CASSYNPVPSNTEAFF; CDR3nt: TGCGCCAGCAGCTATAACCCAGTGCCCTCGAACACTGAAGCTTTCTTT
v_gene: TRBV7-9; d_gene: -; j_gene: TRBJ1-3; CDR3aa: CASSLRAGLRGNTIYF; CDR3nt: TGTGCCAGCAGCTTACGGGCGGGGCTTCGCGGAAACACCATATATTTT
v_gene: TRBV9; d_gene: -; j_gene: TRBJ2-2; CDR3aa: CASSVAGPGELFF; CDR3nt: TGTGCCAGCAGCGTAGCAGGGCCCGGGGAGCTGTTTTTT
v_gene: TRBV5-8; d_gene: TRBD1; j_gene: TRBJ1-5; CDR3aa: CASSHRGGTGQPQHF; CDR3nt: TGTGCCAGCAGCCACAGGGGGGGAACCGGTCAGCCCCAGCATTTT
v_gene: TRBV5-4; d_gene: TRBD1; j_gene: TRBJ2-5; CDR3aa: CASSIRDSQETQYF; CDR3nt: TGTGCCAGCAGCATCCGGGACAGCCAAGAGACCCAGTACTTC
v_gene: TRBV28; d_gene: -; j_gene: TRBJ1-5; CDR3aa: CASSLVSQPQHF; CDR3nt: TGTGCCAGCAGTTTAGTGTCGCAGCCCCAGCATTTT
v_gene: TRBV6-1; d_gene: TRBD2; j_gene: TRBJ2-3; CDR3aa: CASSGSSGGKWDTQYF; CDR3nt: TGTGCCAGCAGTGGGAGTAGCGGGGGGAAATGGGATACGCAGTATTTT
v_gene: TRBV5-1; d_gene: -; j_gene: TRBJ1-2; CDR3aa: CASSLLLGNYGYTF; CDR3nt: TGCGCCAGCAGCTTGCTGTTAGGAAACTATGGCTACACCTTC
v_gene: TRBV5-1; d_gene: TRBD1; j_gene: TRBJ2-3; CDR3aa: CASSPDRGRDTQYF; CDR3nt: TGCGCCAGCAGCCCGGACAGGGGAAGAGATACGCAGTATTTT
v_gene: TRBV7-9; d_gene: -; j_gene: TRBJ2-5; CDR3aa: CASSSEVSRVETQYF; CDR3nt: TGTGCCAGCAGCTCGGAGGTGTCCAGGGTAGAGACCCAGTACTTC
v_gene: TRBV5-8; d_gene: -; j_gene: TRBJ2-3; CDR3aa: CASRLREGGRTDTQYF; CDR3nt: TGTGCCAGCAGACTCAGGGAGGGGGGCCGCACAGATACGCAGTATTTT
v_gene: TRBV7-2; d_gene: -; j_gene: TRBJ1-2; CDR3aa: CASSLYRAGNTYGYTF; CDR3nt: TGTGCCAGCAGCTTGTACAGGGCGGGAAACACCTATGGCTACACCTTC
v_gene: TRBV19; d_gene: TRBD1; j_gene: TRBJ2-3; CDR3aa: CASSYDRGRNTDTQYF; CDR3nt: TGTGCCAGTAGTTACGACAGGGGGCGAAACACAGATACGCAGTATTTT
v_gene: TRBV11-3; d_gene: -; j_gene: TRBJ2-3; CDR3aa: CASSLGLGRGADTQYF; CDR3nt: TGTGCCAGCAGCTTAGGGTTAGGCAGGGGAGCAGATACGCAGTATTTT
v_gene: TRBV7-2; d_gene: -; j_gene: TRBJ2-5; CDR3aa: CASSLGSGQETQYF; CDR3nt: TGTGCCAGCAGCTTAGGGTCCGGCCAAGAGACCCAGTACTTC
v_gene: TRBV6-5; d_gene: -; j_gene: TRBJ1-1; CDR3aa: CASSYPGTSGLAFF; CDR3nt: TGTGCCAGCAGTTACCCCGGGACCTCCGGTTTGGCTTTCTTT
v_gene: TRBV7-2; d_gene: -; j_gene: TRBJ1-3; CDR3aa: CASSLSGTRSGNTIYF; CDR3nt: TGTGCCAGCAGCTTATCCGGGACACGGTCTGGAAACACCATATATTTT
v_gene: TRBV30; d_gene: -; j_gene: TRBJ1-1; CDR3aa: CAWSVPQGYAFF; CDR3nt: TGTGCCTGGAGTGTCCCGCAGGGGTACGCTTTCTTT